This T cell receptor beta chain was profiled in a study of T-cell memory formation after mild COVID-19. TCRdb re-derived calls from the 5' RACE reads in MiXCR, one entry per CDR3 protein. This sample yields over 14,000 distinct CDR3 sequences, of which approximately 19% are seen a single time; roughly 49% belongs to the top ten. Germline CDR1 and CDR2: LGHNA and YNFKEQ. V was clipped by 0 bases and J by 4 bases; unmatched bases: 6. The CDR3 is 16 amino acids. The receptor was derived from an adult woman who had mild COVID-19 (a few samples of this study predate the infection). Cell type and time point are not known. The chain combines TRBV4-2 with TRBJ2-3; TRBD2 matches at 8 bases. The sequenced sample consisted of PBMCs or a T cell subset sorted from them (not recorded which). CDR3 sequence: CASSQDQGLGADTQYF. DNA of the CDR3: TGTGCCAGCAGCCAAGATCAGGGACTAGGCGCAGATACGCAGTATTTT.